Presented here are 27 T cell receptor beta chains from one specimen sequenced in a study of shared clonotypes between healthy human individuals. This table comes from immunoSEQ multiplex PCR, and its TCRdb copy is limited to in-frame clones, with some not included. The sample includes 2 million to 2.5 million clones, 93% seen only once; the top ten take 0.36%. Specimen: naive CD4+ T cells from PBMCs. Subset given: CD45RA+ positively selected. The receptors were sampled from a young man in good health. Some clones in this sample may be carry-over from other donors' samples.

The rearrangement links TRBV5-6 to TRBJ2-7; D is ambiguous. There are 12 residues in the CDR3. V lost 4 bases and J 5 bases, leaving 10 bases between the germline ends. Germline V lookup: CDR1 SGHDT, CDR2 YYEEEE. CDR3: CASSGWEDEQYF. DNA for the CDR3: TGTGCCAGCAGCGGTTGGGAAGACGAGCAGTACTTC.

This chain joins TRBV29-1 and TRBJ2-1; 12 positions match TRBD2. The CDR3 contains 16 residues. V was pared by 5 bases and J by 9 bases, with 14 bases of the junction left unmatched. Germline V gene sequence: CDR1 SQVTM, CDR2 ANQGSEA. CDR3 sequence: CSVRDRASGRGGEQFF. The CDR3 DNA reads as TGCAGCGTTCGAGATAGGGCTAGCGGGAGGGGGGGTGAGCAGTTCTTC.

The gene calls are TRBV4-2 and TRBJ1-5; 8 bases line up with TRBD1. V was clipped by 0 bases and J by 2 bases; unmatched bases: 3. This CDR3 spans 16 amino acids. CDR1 is LGHNA, CDR2 YNFKEQ, per germline. This chain's CDR3 is CASSQEQGAGNQPQHF. CDR3 coding DNA: TGTGCCAGCAGCCAAGAGCAGGGGGCTGGCAATCAGCCCCAGCATTTT.

The chain has TRBV29-1 and TRBJ1-5, with TRBD1 matching over 7 bases. This CDR3 has 14 residues. Germline V gene data show CDR1 as SQVTM and CDR2 as ANQGSEA. Unmatched junction bases numbered 13, after V lost 5 bases and J lost 9 bases. The CDR3 DNA reads as TGCAGCGTTCGTACAGGGGACGGAGAGAGGCCCCAGCATTTT. Translation: CSVRTGDGERPQHF.

The chain has TRBV15 and TRBJ1-2, with D perhaps matching TRBD1 (6 bases). The V gene lost 1 base and the J gene lost 6 bases, with 12 bases spanning the gap. The germline V gene encodes CDR1 LNHNV and CDR2 YYDKDF (reference sequence). The CDR3 loop spans 14 amino acids. CDR3 protein: CATSRGTAGDGYTF. DNA of the CDR3: TGTGCCACCAGCAGAGGGACAGCCGGGGATGGCTACACCTTC.

This clone was picked up a small number of times. This specimen includes other DNA sequences encoding the same CDR3. The J gene is TRBJ1-1, the V gene TRBV7-3; 7 bases match TRBD1. CDR3 length: 15 amino acids. V dropped 5 bases and J dropped 1; count of bases not matched to a gene: 7. The germline V gene encodes CDR1 SGHTA and CDR2 FQGTGA. This CDR3 is CASSLGGQTNTEAFF. CDR3 nucleotide sequence: TGTGCCAGCAGCCTCGGGGGACAGACGAACACTGAAGCTTTCTTT.

CDR3 protein: CASSLVPRWREQGYEQYF. In nucleotides, the CDR3 is TGTGCCAGCAGCTTAGTTCCCCGATGGCGGGAGCAGGGATACGAGCAGTACTTC. The genes are TRBV11-2 and TRBJ2-7; the match to TRBD2 covers 7 bases. The length of the CDR3 is 18 residues. Germline-derived CDR1 and CDR2 are SGHAT and FQNNGV. J was trimmed by 4 bases and V by 1 base; bases with no gene match: 16.

J is TRBJ2-3 and V is TRBV9; 8 bases line up with TRBD2. The V gene's germline CDR1 is SGDLS and CDR2 YYNGEE. V dropped 3 bases and J dropped 1; count of bases not matched to a gene: 7. CDR3 size: 16 residues. The CDR3 protein is CASSAHTAGGTDTQYF. CDR3 sequence (DNA): TGTGCCAGCAGCGCCCACACAGCGGGAGGCACAGATACGCAGTATTTT.

The V and J genes are TRBV11-2 and TRBJ2-1, with D possibly being TRBD2 (7 bases). V shed 5 bases and J shed 5 bases, with 16 bases lying between them. This CDR3 is built from 15 residues. CDR1 is SGHAT and CDR2 is FQNNGV in the germline V gene. The CDR3 nucleotides are TGTGCCAGCAGCCAGGGGCTAGCGGAGGACAATGAGCAGTTCTTC. This gives the protein CASSQGLAEDNEQFF. Full variable domain (remainder filled in from reference TRBV11-2 and TRBJ2-1): EAGVAQSPRYKIIEKRQSVAFWCNPISGHATLYWYQQILGQGPKLLIQFQNNGVVDDSQLPKDRFSAERLKGVDSTLKIQPAKLEDSAVYLCASSQGLAEDNEQFFGPGTRLTVL.

The V and J genes are TRBV2 and TRBJ2-1, with 9 bases identical to TRBD2. V lost 6 bases to trimming and J lost 5 bases; unmatched junction nucleotides: 5. From germline, CDR1 is SNHLY and CDR2 FYNNEI. The CDR3 is made up of 14 amino acids. This CDR3 reads CASRSRLADNEQFF. In DNA form, the CDR3 reads TGTGCCAGCAGGAGCCGACTAGCGGACAATGAGCAGTTCTTC.

The chain links TRBV4-3 to TRBJ2-1; no clear D gene. Deletions cut 1 base from V and 0 bases from J, with 19 bases between. Per the germline V gene, CDR1 is LGHNA and CDR2 is YSLEER. There are 19 residues in the CDR3. For the CDR3, the DNA is TGCGCCAGCAGCCAAGCCGTCCGATCCGAACAATCCTCCTACAATGAGCAGTTCTTC. Its translation: CASSQAVRSEQSSYNEQFF.

V and J are TRBV7-9 and TRBJ2-4; D may be TRBD2 (5 bases). The V gene lost 5 bases and the J gene lost 7 bases, with 9 bases spanning the gap. Germline V gives CDR1 SEHNR, CDR2 FQNEAQ (reference sequence). This CDR3 comprises 12 residues. DNA of the CDR3: TGTGCCAGCAGCCCGGGATCTAACATTCAGTACTTC. It encodes CASSPGSNIQYF.

In its sample, this clone was seen once. The V gene is TRBV5-6, the J gene TRBJ2-5, with 7 bases that match TRBD1. Germline V gene lookup returns CDR1 SGHDT and CDR2 YYEEEE. Germline trimming cut 0 bases from V and 1 base from J; bases unmatched to any gene: 6. This CDR3 comprises 16 residues. The CDR3 is CASSLVAGGGQETQYF. CDR3 nucleotides: TGTGCCAGCAGCTTGGTGGCAGGGGGTGGCCAAGAGACCCAGTACTTC.

This clone has only one observation. V and J are TRBV5-6 and TRBJ1-2; D is possibly TRBD1 (6 bases). CDR3 length: 15 residues. Germline lookup yields CDR1 SGHDT and CDR2 YYEEEE. V lost 4 bases, J lost 4 bases, and 17 bases lay in between. CDR3 sequence (DNA): TGTGCCAGCAGCCAGGGCAGGGGAAGGAGCTATGGCTACACCTTC. It translates to CASSQGRGRSYGYTF.

The chain couples TRBV7-3 to TRBJ2-3, with 13 bases aligning to TRBD2. The CDR3 has 19 amino acids. Germline assignment: CDR1 SGHTA and CDR2 FQGTGA. J was trimmed by 2 bases and V by 4 bases; bases with no gene match: 12. The CDR3 DNA is TGTGCCAGCAGCTCGTACGGACCGGGACTAGCGGGGTACACAGATACGCAGTATTTT. Its translation is CASSSYGPGLAGYTDTQYF.

The V and J genes are TRBV11-2 and TRBJ1-4, with a weak D call TRBD1 (5 bases). This CDR3 is built from 15 residues. The germline CDR1 and CDR2 sequences are SGHAT and FQNNGV. Trimming removed 5 bases from V and 8 bases from J, with 18 bases in between. Here the CDR3 DNA reads TGTGCCAGCAGCCCGGGACTTCTCCGTGAGGAAAAACTGTTTTTT. This sequence encodes CASSPGLLREEKLFF.

The chain uses TRBV4-1 and TRBJ2-1, with TRBD2 identical over 9 bases. Germline V gene sequence: CDR1 MGHRA, CDR2 YSYEKL. J was trimmed by 4 bases and V by 0 bases; bases with no gene match: 7. The CDR3 contains 17 residues. For the CDR3, the DNA is TGCGCCAGCAGCCAAGATCCCCCTAGCGGGACTTACAATGAGCAGTTCTTC. It specifies CASSQDPPSGTYNEQFF.

With respect to this clone: Other DNA sequences in the sample encode the same CDR3. This sequence joins TRBV5-1 and TRBJ1-5; perhaps TRBD1 as D (5 bases). CDR3 length equals 14 residues. Trimming took 4 bases from V and 5 from J, leaving 13 bases between them. The germline CDR1 and CDR2 sequences are SGHRS and YFSETQ. The CDR3 DNA sequence: TGCGCCAGCAGCATCGGGACGGGGGATCAGCCCCAGCATTTT. Its protein product is CASSIGTGDQPQHF.

The rearrangement joins TRBV29-1 to TRBJ2-5; no firm D call. Per the germline V gene, CDR1 is SQVTM and CDR2 is ANQGSEA. This CDR3 is 11 amino acids long. The V and J ends lost 5 bases and 4 bases respectively, with 8 bases between them. DNA for the CDR3: TGCAGCGTTCGTGGCGGAGAGACCCAGTACTTC. It yields the protein CSVRGGETQYF.

This chain joins TRBV6-5 and TRBJ1-1; D is unresolved. CDR1 and CDR2 from the germline V gene are MNHEY and SVGAGI. This CDR3 has 13 amino acids. The ends were cut back, 2 bases at V and 4 bases at J, with 8 bases in the middle. The CDR3 bases are TGTGCCAGCAGTTACGAGGACGGCACTGAAGCTTTCTTT. Protein: CASSYEDGTEAFF.

This chain links TRBV6-1 with TRBJ1-2; D remains unclear. Trimming removed 5 bases from V and 5 bases from J, with 12 bases in between. There are 13 residues in the CDR3. Per the germline V gene, CDR1 is MNHNS and CDR2 is SASEGT. The CDR3 sequence: CASSPITEYGYTF. The CDR3, as DNA: TGTGCCAGCAGTCCAATCACAGAGTATGGCTACACCTTC.

The chain uses TRBV10-3 and TRBJ2-1, with 12 bases fitting TRBD1. Germline V lookup: CDR1 ENHRY, CDR2 SYGVKD. J was trimmed by 4 bases and V by 3 bases; bases with no gene match: 10. CDR3 length equals 18 residues. CDR3 sequence reads: CAISDRGQGARGYNEQFF. In DNA form, the CDR3 reads TGTGCCATCAGTGACAGGGGACAGGGGGCCCGAGGATACAATGAGCAGTTCTTC.

This clone showed up just once. The J gene is TRBJ2-1, the V gene TRBV4-1; D unclear. Looked up from germline, CDR1 is MGHRA and CDR2 is YSYEKL. This CDR3 comprises 15 residues. Trimming pared 4 bases from V and 0 bases from J, leaving 10 bases between. CDR3 amino acids: CASSLQSSSYNEQFF. In DNA, the CDR3 is TGCGCCAGCAGCCTACAGAGCAGCTCCTACAATGAGCAGTTCTTC.

The chain carries TRBV18 and TRBJ1-5; the D is unclear. The CDR3 runs 13 residues. Germline lookup yields CDR1 KGHSH and CDR2 LQKENI. Trimming took off 6 bases at V and 0 bases at J, with 6 bases between the two ends. CDR3 region: CASSEYSNQPQHF. The CDR3 bases are TGTGCCAGCTCGGAATATAGCAATCAGCCCCAGCATTTT.

V and J are TRBV6-1 and TRBJ2-5; 10 positions match TRBD2. After removal of 1 base from V and 5 bases from J, the junction contained 7 bases not matched to a gene. The CDR3 consists of 16 residues. The germline V gene has CDR1 MNHNS and CDR2 SASEGT. This chain's CDR3 is CASSEVEAGGSETQYF. The CDR3 DNA sequence: TGTGCCAGCAGTGAAGTTGAAGCGGGAGGGTCGGAGACCCAGTACTTC.

This rearrangement joins TRBV6-1 to TRBJ1-5; D gene uncertain. Germline CDR1 is MNHNS and CDR2 is SASEGT. The CDR3 extends over 15 amino acids. Trimming took off 0 bases at V and 7 bases at J, with 13 bases between the two ends. The CDR3 loop reads CASSEATQSRQPQHF. The CDR3 coding sequence is TGTGCCAGCAGTGAAGCGACACAGTCGCGACAGCCCCAGCATTTT.

The chain has TRBV28 and TRBJ1-4; no reliable D call. The length of the CDR3 is 12 residues. V was clipped by 8 bases and J by 3 bases, with 7 bases between them. The germline CDR1 and CDR2 sequences are MDHEN and SYDVKM. This CDR3 is CASRRANEKLFF. Here the CDR3 DNA reads TGTGCCAGCCGACGGGCTAATGAAAAACTGTTTTTT.